These T cell receptor beta chains were read from a single sample in a study of cytomegalovirus exposure and HLA in healthy donors. Assay: immunoSEQ multiplex PCR; the TCRdb copy retains only in-frame clones and omits some. The data show 90,000 to 150,000 clones, 55% to 65% seen once. Sequencing input: PBMCs. These receptors were taken from a man aged 35-49 years in good health and CMV-seropositive. Both conserved end residues are part of each CDR3. A D gene is named only where the DNA matches it firmly. Clone size is given for some rows only: seen once, a few or many times, or a class if the clone is expanded.

J gene: TRBJ2-7
clone size: few
D gene: -
V gene: TRBV30
CDR3 DNA: TGTGCCTGGAGTGTATCATCCTACGAGCAGTACTTC
CDR3 protein: CAWSVSSYEQYF

J gene: TRBJ1-5
clone size: few
D gene: TRBD1
V gene: TRBV15
CDR3 DNA: TGTGCCACCGCGGGAGGGGGCGACCAGCCCCAGCATTTT
CDR3 protein: CATAGGGDQPQHF

J gene: TRBJ1-3
clone size: -
D gene: TRBD1
V gene: TRBV5-4
CDR3 DNA: TGTGCCAGCAGACTCCGGGACAGGGGTGGAAACACCATATATTTT
CDR3 protein: CASRLRDRGGNTIYF

J gene: TRBJ2-2
clone size: -
D gene: -
V gene: TRBV14
CDR3 DNA: TGTGCCAGCAGCCCTCGGACAGCTCCGAACACCGGGGAGCTGTTTTTT
CDR3 protein: CASSPRTAPNTGELFF

J gene: TRBJ2-5
clone size: -
D gene: -
V gene: TRBV29-1
CDR3 DNA: TGCAGCGTTGGCACAGGGTTTCGTGTGGAGACCCAGTACTTC
CDR3 protein: CSVGTGFRVETQYF

J gene: TRBJ2-7
clone size: -
D gene: TRBD2
V gene: TRBV4-3
CDR3 DNA: TGCGCCAGCAGCCGAGTGGCTAGCGGGACCTCCTACGAGCAGTACTTC
CDR3 protein: CASSRVASGTSYEQYF

J gene: TRBJ2-7
clone size: -
D gene: TRBD1
V gene: TRBV2
CDR3 DNA: TGTGCCAGCAATACAGGGGGCCTGTACGAGCAGTACTTC
CDR3 protein: CASNTGGLYEQYF

J gene: TRBJ2-3
clone size: -
D gene: -
V gene: TRBV5-1
CDR3 DNA: TGCGCCAGCAGCGGGGCGGGGCCCGATACGCAGTATTTT
CDR3 protein: CASSGAGPDTQYF

J gene: TRBJ1-5
clone size: -
D gene: -
V gene: TRBV6-4
CDR3 DNA: TGTGCCAGCAACTATAGGCGGGGGGGGCGCAATCAGCCCCAGCATTTT
CDR3 protein: CASNYRRGGRNQPQHF

J gene: TRBJ2-2
clone size: -
D gene: TRBD2
V gene: TRBV9
CDR3 DNA: TGTGCCAGCAGTGGACTAGCGTTGAACACCGGGGAGCTGTTTTTT
CDR3 protein: CASSGLALNTGELFF

J gene: TRBJ2-5
clone size: -
D gene: -
V gene: TRBV7-7
CDR3 DNA: TGTGCTAGCAGCTCTGGAGGGTCGTACCAAGAGACCCAGTACTTC
CDR3 protein: CASSSGGSYQETQYF